Presented here are 21 T cell receptor beta chains from one specimen sequenced in a study of T-cell reconstitution after alpha-beta-depleted transplantation in children. Unique molecular identifiers were incorporated when the TCRbeta library was constructed. TCRdb analysed the PCR reads with MiXCR anew, one entry per CDR3 protein. The repertoire has over 300,000 distinct CDR3 sequences, 10% of them found once; the top ten carry roughly 2.5%. This sample comprised PBMCs from the stem cell graft donor, obtained from the stem cell graft. Receptors originate from a human donor who donated a stem cell graft to a child with acute lymphoblastic leukemia.

The chain uses TRBV5-1 and TRBJ2-7; 7 bases map to TRBD1. The CDR3 loop spans 16 amino acids. Germline lookup yields CDR1 SGHRS and CDR2 YFSETQ. After removal of 0 bases from V and 2 bases from J, the junction contained 8 bases not matched to a gene. CDR3 loop: CASSLAGWDRTYEQYF. The CDR3 DNA is TGCGCCAGCAGCTTGGCCGGGTGGGACAGAACCTACGAGCAGTACTTC.

This clonotype was seen at least ten times. The chain links TRBV11-1 to TRBJ2-2, with TRBD2 identical over 14 bases. The CDR3 runs 19 residues. The trim removed 2 bases at V and 0 bases at J, leaving 5 bases unmatched. CDR1 SGHAT and CDR2 FQDESV come from the germline V gene (reference sequence). The CDR3 reads CASSLQRGLAGANTGELFF. The CDR3 nucleotides read TGTGCCAGCAGCTTACAGAGGGGACTAGCGGGGGCGAACACCGGGGAGCTGTTTTTT.

This clonotype was seen a handful of times. The rearrangement joins TRBV9 to TRBJ1-1, with unresolved D. The CDR3 is made up of 13 amino acids. Germline V lookup: CDR1 SGDLS, CDR2 YYNGEE. V was cut by 0 bases and J by 5 bases, with 8 bases left in between. The CDR3 DNA follows: TGTGCCAGCAGCGTAGGACCGAAGACTGAAGCTTTCTTT. This gives the protein CASSVGPKTEAFF.

The chain recombines TRBV10-3 with TRBJ1-2; D might be TRBD1 (5 bases). This CDR3 is built from 14 residues. Trimming took 0 bases from V and 4 from J, leaving 9 bases between them. In germline, CDR1 is ENHRY, CDR2 SYGVKD. CDR3 loop: CAISESGRLYGYTF. CDR3 DNA sequence: TGTGCCATCAGTGAGTCGGGACGGCTCTATGGCTACACCTTC.

The sample holds a few counts of this clonotype. This chain links TRBV12-3 or TRBV12-4 with TRBJ1-2; no firm D call. CDR3 length: 10 residues. V lost 1 base to trimming and J lost 8 bases, with 2 bases between them. The CDR3 sequence: CASSLGGYTF. DNA for the CDR3: TGTGCCAGCAGTTTAGGCGGCTACACCTTC.

This clonotype was found many times. The chain uses TRBV29-1 and TRBJ2-1; D call uncertain. The CDR3 is 11 amino acids. V was pared by 6 bases and J by 9 bases, with 12 bases between. CDR1 is SQVTM, CDR2 ANQGSEA, per germline. The DNA for the CDR3 is TGCAGCGTCATACCTCCTACTGAGCAGTTCTTC. Its translation is CSVIPPTEQFF.

In this sample, this clonotype turned up many times. The chain couples TRBV7-2 to TRBJ2-7; the D gene could be TRBD1 or TRBD2 (5 bases each). This CDR3 is built from 13 residues. The germline CDR1 and CDR2 sequences are SGHTA and FQGNSA. The V end lost 1 base, the J end lost 6 bases, and 10 bases lay between the germline ends. The CDR3 is CASSLGAGSEQYF. CDR3 bases: TGTGCCAGCAGCTTAGGGGCAGGGAGCGAGCAGTACTTC.

The sample holds a few counts of this clonotype. The CDR3 bases are TGTGCCAGCAGCTTCCCGGCAGAAGAGACCCAGTACTTC. Encoded protein: CASSFPAEETQYF. The chain carries TRBV5-6 and TRBJ2-5; unclear D gene. Between the trimmed V and J ends, which lost 2 bases and 3 bases, there was a span of 8 bases. Per the germline V gene, CDR1 is SGHDT and CDR2 is YYEEEE. The CDR3 is made up of 13 amino acids.

This clonotype was seen ten or more times. The rearrangement links TRBV5-6 to TRBJ2-7; no clear D. Trimming stripped 4 bases from V and 6 bases from J, with 11 bases between. In germline, CDR1 is SGHDT, CDR2 YYEEEE. This CDR3 region has 12 residues. CDR3: CASSVDWVEQYF. In DNA form, the CDR3 reads TGTGCCAGCAGCGTCGACTGGGTCGAGCAGTACTTC.

This clonotype was found many times. The rearrangement uses TRBV5-1 and TRBJ1-5; TRBD1 might be the D (5 bases). Trimming shortened V by 0 bases and J by 5 bases, and 9 bases separated the two germline ends. Per germline, CDR1 SGHRS and CDR2 YFSETQ. The CDR3 consists of 14 residues. The CDR3: CASSLGSGDQPQHF. The CDR3 DNA is TGCGCCAGCAGCTTGGGTTCGGGGGATCAGCCCCAGCATTTT.

This chain's CDR3 is CASRPELLDGAGDEQFF. The CDR3 nucleotides read TGTGCCAGCAGACCCGAACTACTAGATGGGGCGGGCGATGAGCAGTTCTTC. V usage is TRBV28 and J usage is TRBJ2-1, with D possibly being TRBD1 or TRBD2 (5 bases each). Germline loops: CDR1 MDHEN, CDR2 SYDVKM. V dropped 6 bases and J dropped 8 bases, with 26 bases sitting between them. CDR3 length: 17 residues.

There are a few counts of this clonotype. The chain has TRBV4-3 and TRBJ2-3; D not certain. Germline loops: CDR1 LGHNA, CDR2 YSLEER. This CDR3 has 15 residues. The V gene lost 4 bases and the J gene lost 0 bases, with 11 bases spanning the gap. Written as DNA, the CDR3 is TGCGCCAGCAGCCTTCTGGCATCTAGCACAGATACGCAGTATTTT. It specifies CASSLLASSTDTQYF.

Many counts were recorded for this clonotype. This sequence joins TRBV5-1 and TRBJ1-2; tentatively, D is TRBD1 (5 bases). Between the trimmed V and J ends, which lost 4 bases and 3 bases, there was a span of 13 bases. CDR3 length: 14 amino acids. Per the germline V gene, CDR1 is SGHRS and CDR2 is YFSETQ. The CDR3 here is CASSASGTHYGYTF. DNA of the CDR3: TGCGCCAGCAGCGCATCCGGGACGCACTATGGCTACACCTTC.

This clonotype appeared a few times. V gene TRBV10-3 combines with J gene TRBJ1-5; D remains ambiguous. The ends were cut back, 4 bases at V and 1 base at J, with 11 bases in the middle. The CDR3 extends over 15 amino acids. Germline CDR1 ENHRY, CDR2 SYGVKD. The chain's CDR3 is CAISGGLESNQPQHF. The DNA of the CDR3 is TGTGCCATCAGTGGAGGGTTGGAAAGCAATCAGCCCCAGCATTTT.

This chain joins TRBV25-1 and TRBJ2-6, with a weak D call TRBD1 (6 bases). Germline V gene lookup returns CDR1 MGHDK and CDR2 SYGVNS. The CDR3 is 15 amino acids. Trimming left V 5 bases short and J 4 bases short, with 12 bases between. CDR3 sequence reads: CASSKPGTGANVLTF. CDR3 nucleotide sequence: TGTGCCAGCAGTAAGCCGGGGACAGGGGCCAACGTCCTGACTTTC.

The chain carries TRBV7-6 and TRBJ1-4; no clear D. V was trimmed by 2 bases and J by 4 bases, leaving 8 bases between them. The CDR3 is made up of 14 amino acids. Germline values: CDR1 SGHVS, CDR2 FNYEAQ. CDR3 amino acids: CASSLSTVNEKLFF. The CDR3 DNA follows: TGTGCCAGCAGCTTATCTACCGTTAATGAAAAACTGTTTTTT.

This clonotype was observed a handful of times. The genes are TRBV5-1 and TRBJ2-7, with TRBD1 matching over 7 bases. Germline values: CDR1 SGHRS, CDR2 YFSETQ. This CDR3 spans 13 amino acids. V shed 6 bases, J shed 2 bases, and the junction held 5 bases outside the gene matches. The CDR3 DNA reads TGCGCCAGCACTGGACAGGCCGCCTACGAGCAGTACTTC. Translated, it gives CASTGQAAYEQYF.

In regard to this clonotype: A clone one base away is much larger, so this may be a read error. The chain has TRBV7-3 and TRBJ2-3; 10 bases are a match to TRBD2. Germline V lookup: CDR1 SGHTA, CDR2 FQGTGA. The CDR3 has 15 amino acids. J was trimmed by 8 bases and V by 5 bases; bases with no gene match: 10. The CDR3 DNA reads TGTGCCAGCAGCCTTAGCGGGAGGCCCTCCGCTACGCAGTATTTT. Translation: CASSLSGRPSATQYF.

This clonotype has only a few counts. The chain is built from TRBV20-1 and TRBJ1-1; D is undetermined. V shed 5 bases and J shed 0 bases, with 4 bases lying between them. The CDR3 is 11 amino acids. Germline CDR1 reads DFQATT; CDR2 reads SNEGSKA (reference sequence). The CDR3 sequence is CSAYLNTEAFF. CDR3 DNA: TGCAGTGCTTATTTGAACACTGAAGCTTTCTTT.

The chain is built from TRBV4-3 and TRBJ2-1; D possibly corresponds to TRBD2 (5 bases). Germline V gene sequence: CDR1 LGHNA, CDR2 YSLEER. Trimming took off 0 bases at V and 7 bases at J, with 19 bases between the two ends. The CDR3 is 17 residues long. This CDR3 is CASSQDRAGRPENEQFF. The CDR3 region has the DNA TGCGCCAGCAGCCAAGATCGGGCGGGTCGCCCTGAAAATGAGCAGTTCTTC.

CDR3 DNA sequence: TGTGCCAGCGACCTAGGGACAGGGTACGAGCAGTACTTC. Protein: CASDLGTGYEQYF. The V and J genes are TRBV3-1 and TRBJ2-7; TRBD1 matches 9 bases. The CDR3 has 13 amino acids. V trimming: 8 bases; J trimming: 4 bases; junction bases outside the gene matches: 6. Germline CDR1 LGHDT, CDR2 YNNKEL (reference sequence).